This T cell receptor beta chain derives from a study of response to subunit inactivated influenza vaccine. Study conclusions and caveats: Authors suggested seasonal influenza vaccinations each recruit few new T cells.

TCRdb ran MiXCR on the RT-PCR reads and lists one entry per CDR3 protein. The data hold roughly 700,000 distinct CDR3 sequences, with roughly 14% observed a single time. This clonotype was picked up a small number of times. Its antigen is as yet unknown. CDR3 length: 13 amino acids. V lost 0 bases to trimming and J lost 2 bases, with 4 bases between them. Germline V CDR1 and CDR2: SGHTA, FQGNSA. The sample was PBMCs from blood, taken 14 days before vaccination. The TCR comes from a man aged 50 to 59 who received an inactivated influenza vaccine. The V call is TRBV7-2, the J call TRBJ1-2; D gene uncertain. CDR3 nucleotides: TGTGCCAGCAGCTTAGCGAAGAACTATGGCTACACCTTC. As protein: CASSLAKNYGYTF.